The rows below give T cell receptor beta chains drawn from one sample of a study of T-cell memory formation after mild COVID-19. TCRdb re-called the 5' RACE reads through MiXCR, storing one row per CDR3 protein. The repertoire holds tens of thousands of distinct CDR3 sequences, about an eighth seen once, with under 30% in the top ten. The material sequenced was PBMCs or a T cell subset sorted from them (not recorded which). The receptors stem from a man younger than 30 who had mild COVID-19 (a few samples of this study predate the infection). Cell type and time point are not known. CDR3s include the opening cysteine and the closing phenylalanine or tryptophan. D genes are given only for firm matches. Some rows have no size entry. The others give once, few or many, or a class for an expanded clone.

>TRBD2|many|TRBV28|TRBJ2-3
TGTGCCAGCAGTAGCGGACTAGCGGGGGGTTTCAAGGATACGCAGTATTTT
CASSSGLAGGFKDTQYF
>NA|many|TRBV5-1|TRBJ1-2
TGCGCCAGCAGCTTGGAACAGAACTATGGCTACACCTTC
CASSLEQNYGYTF
>NA|many|TRBV7-6|TRBJ2-3
TGTGCCAGCAGCTTAGCGGGGAGCACAGATACGCAGTATTTT
CASSLAGSTDTQYF
>NA|many|TRBV7-2|TRBJ2-5
TGTGCCAGCAGCTGGACCCAAACGGGGGAGACCCAGTACTTC
CASSWTQTGETQYF
>TRBD2|few|TRBV19|TRBJ2-1
TGTGCCAGTAGGCTTGCGGGGAGGGTTGAGCAGTTCTTC
CASRLAGRVEQFF
>NA|many|TRBV5-4|TRBJ2-3
TGTGCCAGCAGCGGGACTGGGGGCGGCACAGATACGCAGTATTTT
CASSGTGGGTDTQYF
>NA|many|TRBV7-9|TRBJ2-7
TGTGCCAGCAGCTTACCCCCGGGACACCCCTCCTACGAGCAGTACTTC
CASSLPPGHPSYEQYF
>NA|many|TRBV20-1|TRBJ1-5
TGCAGTGCTAGGCAGGGGCGCAATCAGCCCCAGCATTTT
CSARQGRNQPQHF
>TRBD1|many|TRBV6-5|TRBJ1-2
TGTGCCAGCAGTCTCCGGGCGACAGGGGGCCTTGGCTACACCTTC
CASSLRATGGLGYTF
>NA|NA|TRBV29-1|TRBJ1-1
TGCAGCGTCCAAAAGACAGTCCCGAACACTGAAGCTTTCTTT
CSVQKTVPNTEAFF
>NA|many|TRBV5-4|TRBJ2-2
TGTGCCAGCAGCTTGGGCGGGCGGGGCACCGGGGAGCTGTTTTTT
CASSLGGRGTGELFF
>NA|many|TRBV30|TRBJ2-7
TGTGCCTGGAGTGTAGGGGCGACGGCCCTGGCCGAGCAGTACTTC
CAWSVGATALAEQYF
>NA|many|TRBV12-3/TRBV12-4|TRBJ1-1
TGTGCCAGCAGTAGCGCGAGGGGGTTAAGGACTGAAGCTTTCTTT
CASSSARGLRTEAFF
>TRBD2|many|TRBV7-9|TRBJ2-1
TGTGCCAGCAGCGGGGGGGATACCTACAATGAGCAGTTCTTC
CASSGGDTYNEQFF
>NA|many|TRBV5-5|TRBJ2-1
TGTGCCAGCAGCCCCACCCGGCGGAATGAGCAGTTCTTC
CASSPTRRNEQFF
>NA|many|TRBV5-1|TRBJ1-4
TGCGCCAGCAGCGATTCAGGGTTTAATGAAAAACTGTTTTTT
CASSDSGFNEKLFF
>TRBD1|many|TRBV5-1|TRBJ2-7
TGCGCCAGCAGCGCCCGACAGGGGGAGGCCTACGAGCAGTACTTC
CASSARQGEAYEQYF
>NA|many|TRBV18|TRBJ1-5
TGTGCCAGCTCACCTCCAGGGGCGGTTGATCAGCCCCAGCATTTT
CASSPPGAVDQPQHF
>TRBD2|NA|TRBV15|TRBJ2-5
TGTGCCACCAGCATCCCGGGGGGGACCCAGTACTTC
CATSIPGGTQYF
>TRBD2|NA|TRBV20-1|TRBJ2-5
TGCAGTGCTAGAGACCAAAGCGGGCGGGGAGGGGAGACCCAGTACTTC
CSARDQSGRGGETQYF
>NA|few|TRBV6-2/TRBV6-3|TRBJ1-1
TGTGCCAGCCCCCGGGGGACGGGTCATGCGGACACTGAAGCTTTCTTT
CASPRGTGHADTEAFF
>NA|many|TRBV7-2|TRBJ2-5
TGTGCCAGCAGCTTGGTAGATGCTGGGACCCAGTACTTC
CASSLVDAGTQYF
>NA|many|TRBV21-1|TRBJ1-4
TGTGCCAGCCTCAACCCCGGGGACACTAATGAAAAACTGTTTTTT
CASLNPGDTNEKLFF
>TRBD1|many|TRBV20-1|TRBJ1-2
TGCAGTGCTAGCCCCCTCGGACAGGGGCACTATGGCTACACCTTC
CSASPLGQGHYGYTF
>TRBD2|many|TRBV30|TRBJ2-5
TGTGCCTGGAGGGGACTAGCGGGATTGGGGACCCAGTACTTC
CAWRGLAGLGTQYF
>NA|many|TRBV12-3/TRBV12-4|TRBJ1-3
TGTGCCAGCAGTTACAGGAGCTCTGGAAACACCATATATTTT
CASSYRSSGNTIYF
>TRBD1|many|TRBV5-4|TRBJ1-6
TGTGCCAGCAGCTTGGACAGGGGAGTACGCTCACCCCTCCACTTT
CASSLDRGVRSPLHF
>NA|NA|TRBV6-6|TRBJ2-1
TGTGCCAGCAGAGAATCAGGGTCCTCCACCAATGAGCAGTTCTTC
CASRESGSSTNEQFF
>NA|NA|TRBV5-8|TRBJ2-3
TGTGCCAGCAGCTTGGAGGGCAGGGTTGGGGCAGATACGCAGTATTTT
CASSLEGRVGADTQYF
>NA|NA|TRBV7-9|TRBJ1-6
TGTGCCAGCAGCTTATCGGGCGTCGGGAATTCACCCCTCCACTTT
CASSLSGVGNSPLHF
>NA|many|TRBV24-1|TRBJ2-7
TGTGCCACCAGTGATTCATCGGGGGCGGGCGAGCAGTACTTC
CATSDSSGAGEQYF
>NA|many|TRBV4-2|TRBJ2-1
TGTGCCAGCAGCCAAGGTGCGGAGTCCTACAATGAGCAGTTCTTC
CASSQGAESYNEQFF
>NA|few|TRBV5-4|TRBJ2-4
TGTGCCAGCAGCTTGAAGGGGGGCGGGAACATTCAGTACTTC
CASSLKGGGNIQYF
>NA|many|TRBV9|TRBJ2-3
TGTGCCAGCAGCGTAGTCGGAGATTCTAGCACAGATACGCAGTATTTT
CASSVVGDSSTDTQYF
>TRBD1|many|TRBV4-1|TRBJ1-6
TGCGCCAGCAGCCAACTGGACAGGGCCCTCTCCTATAATTCACCCCTCCACTTT
CASSQLDRALSYNSPLHF
>TRBD2|many|TRBV27|TRBJ2-1
TGTGCCAGCAGTTTTCGGGGGGGCTACTACAATGAGCAGTTCTTC
CASSFRGGYYNEQFF
>NA|many|TRBV7-3|TRBJ2-1
TGTGCCAGCAGCTTAAACCGGCTTAACAATGAGCAGTTCTTC
CASSLNRLNNEQFF
>NA|many|TRBV7-9|TRBJ1-1
TGTGCCAGCAGCTTAGCCCCCCCAGCCTTTATGAACACTGAAGCTTTCTTT
CASSLAPPAFMNTEAFF
>TRBD2|once|TRBV5-1|TRBJ2-3
TGCGCCAGCAGCGGCACCGTAGCGGGGACGGGGGATACGCAGTATTTT
CASSGTVAGTGDTQYF
>TRBD1|many|TRBV7-9|TRBJ1-2
TGTGCCAGCAGCGACCTACAGGGGGTCTACACCTTC
CASSDLQGVYTF
>TRBD2|many|TRBV9|TRBJ2-3
TGTGCCAGCAGCGTAGCGAGACTAGCGGGAGAAGATACGCAGTATTTT
CASSVARLAGEDTQYF
>NA|many|TRBV10-3|TRBJ1-5
TGTGCCATCAGTTTGGCCGACACCAATCAGCCCCAGCATTTT
CAISLADTNQPQHF
>TRBD2|many|TRBV11-3|TRBJ2-1
TGTGCCAGCAGCATCGGGACTAGCGGGGGGGCCAATGAGCAGTTCTTC
CASSIGTSGGANEQFF
>TRBD1|many|TRBV6-5|TRBJ1-1
TGTGCCAGCTGGGGACAGAGACTAGGTGTGACTGAAGCTTTCTTT
CASWGQRLGVTEAFF
>TRBD2|many|TRBV30|TRBJ2-1
TGTGCCTGGAGTGTGTTAGCGGGGGGGTACAATGAGCAGTTCTTC
CAWSVLAGGYNEQFF
>TRBD1|NA|TRBV5-4|TRBJ2-3
TGTGCCAGCAGTCAGGACAGGGGCACAGATACGCAGTATTTT
CASSQDRGTDTQYF